This T cell receptor (beta chain) was captured by sequencing in a study of yellow fever vaccine responses in identical twins. Notes on the study in general: Twins' vaccine T cell response reportedly seemed partly convergent, partly personalized.

The CDR3 sequence is 15 residues long. Germline CDR1 reads LNHDA; CDR2 reads SQIVND (reference sequence). V was pared by 6 bases and J by 3 bases, with 15 bases between. Using its own MiXCR run on the RT-PCR reads, TCRdb lists one record per CDR3 protein. The data show 15,000 to 20,000 distinct CDR3 sequences, with around 84% seen just once and 1.8% held by the top ten. This clonotype has only one observation. Its target is not known. The receptor was derived from a woman under 30 who received the yellow fever vaccine. This chain uses TRBV19 with TRBJ2-1; D might be TRBD1 or TRBD2, each matching 5 bases. The source material was T cells from blood (PBMCs), unsorted or a sorted subset (not recorded which), sampled before or after yellow fever vaccination (not recorded which). CDR3 DNA: TGTGCCAGTAGCTACCTCCGGGACGGCTACAATGAGCAGTTCTTC. Amino acids: CASSYLRDGYNEQFF.